This entry describes one T cell receptor beta chain. This sample was taken from a study of control samples from healthy donors and cancer patients. Trimming removed 1 base at V and 8 bases at J, with 11 bases between. The CDR3 covers 13 residues. The method was immunoSEQ multiplex PCR; TCRdb's version includes in-frame clones alone and lacks a portion of them. The table records over 150,000 clones, roughly 94% of them present only once. V and J are TRBV12-3 or TRBV12-4 and TRBJ1-2; D gene ambiguous. The receptor comes from a man aged 35 to 55 in good health. Sequenced sample: blood. The CDR3 loop is CASSLGRDLGYTF. The DNA of the CDR3 is TGTGCCAGCAGTTTAGGGAGAGACCTAGGCTACACCTTC.